The sequence of this T cell receptor (beta chain) was determined in a study of blood T cell repertoires in COVID-19. Study-wide context: From the United States, Italy and Spain came samples of acute and convalescent COVID-19.

Original handling: Reference gene primer amplification gave nucleated cell count estimates. Produced via immunoSEQ multiplex PCR; TCRdb's table is partial and in-frame only. V and J calls and clone size are as listed in that table; D and trimming were resolved from the DNA. The sample shows 70,000 to 100,000 clones, roughly 90% of them seen only once. The specimen was peripheral blood. This clonotype originated in a man aged 55 to 69 with acute or convalescent COVID-19.

The CDR3 DNA follows: TGTGCCAGCATCCCCAGGGACAGGGAATACGAGCAGTACTTC. This gives the protein CASIPRDREYEQYF. The gene calls are TRBV2 and TRBJ2-7; 9 bases map to TRBD1. With V trimmed by 7 bases and J by 4 bases, 8 bases remained unmatched. This CDR3 has 14 amino acids. Germline V gives CDR1 SNHLY, CDR2 FYNNEI. Full variable domain (missing parts from reference TRBV2 and TRBJ2-7): EPEVTQTPSHQVTQMGQEVILRCVPISNHLYFYWYRQILGQKVEFLVSFYNNEISEKSEIFDDQFSVERPDGSNFTLKIRSTKLEDSAMYFCASIPRDREYEQYFGPGTRLTVT.